The 6 T cell receptor beta chains given below trace back to one sample, sequenced in a study of blood T cell repertoires in COVID-19. Repertoires were generated with immunoSEQ multiplex PCR, while TCRdb's copy carries only in-frame clones and drops some. The table lists roughly 260,000 clones, about 90% of them singletons. Sequencing was done on a sample of peripheral blood. The receptors originated from a woman in her 30s with COVID-19, enrolled during active disease.

This sequence joins TRBV19 and TRBJ2-7; 7 bases are shared with TRBD1. The ends lost 3 bases at V and 4 bases at J; junction bases unmatched: 9. The CDR3 loop spans 15 amino acids. The germline gives CDR1 LNHDA, CDR2 SQIVND (reference sequence). CDR3 nucleotides: TGTGCCAGTAGTATCGTCGGGACAGACGGTTACGAGCAGTACTTC. Amino acid sequence: CASSIVGTDGYEQYF. The whole variable domain, filled in from reference TRBV19 and TRBJ2-7, reads DGGITQSPKYLFRKEGQNVTLSCEQNLNHDAMYWYRQDPGQGLRLIYYSQIVNDFQKGDIAEGYSVSREKKESFPLTVTSAQKNPTAFYLCASSIVGTDGYEQYFGPGTRLTVT.

This clone was seen a single time. The chain has TRBV11-2 and TRBJ1-3, with D perhaps matching TRBD1 (5 bases). The CDR3 has 17 residues. V was cut by 7 bases and J by 0 bases, with 19 bases left in between. Germline V CDR1 and CDR2: SGHAT, FQNNGV. The DNA for the CDR3 is TGTGCCAGCACCAAAACCTCCACAGGCCTCTCTGGAAACACCATATATTTT. It is translated as CASTKTSTGLSGNTIYF.

The chain has TRBV30 and TRBJ1-2, with a possible D match to TRBD1 (5 bases). Trimming took off 4 bases at V and 1 base at J, with 13 bases between the two ends. The CDR3 has 14 residues. CDR1 is GTSNPN and CDR2 is SVGIG in the germline V gene (reference sequence). CDR3 region: CAWNSGKLNYGYTF. The CDR3 nucleotides read TGTGCCTGGAACTCAGGGAAACTTAACTATGGCTACACCTTC.

The chain has TRBV30 and TRBJ1-1; D is possibly TRBD1 (6 bases). The V and J ends lost 2 bases and 3 bases respectively, with 10 bases between them. Germline CDR1 reads GTSNPN; CDR2 reads SVGIG (reference sequence). The CDR3 has 13 residues. The CDR3: CAWSQGLDTEAFF. The CDR3 nucleotides read TGTGCCTGGAGTCAGGGGCTGGACACTGAAGCTTTCTTT.

This clone was observed a single time. The chain uses TRBV29-1 and TRBJ1-3; D gene ambiguous. Trimming removed 7 bases from V and 0 bases from J, with 7 bases in between. CDR1 is SQVTM and CDR2 is ANQGSEA in the germline V gene. The CDR3 loop spans 12 amino acids. CDR3 loop: CSGRGSGNTIYF. Written as DNA, the CDR3 is TGCAGCGGCCGGGGCTCTGGAAACACCATATATTTT.

This clone was seen a few times. The chain carries TRBV4-2 and TRBJ2-1, with 10 bases aligning to TRBD2. J lost 6 bases, V lost 4 bases, and 9 bases had no gene match. Germline V lookup: CDR1 LGHNA, CDR2 YNFKEQ. CDR3 length equals 16 residues. Here the CDR3 DNA reads TGTGCCAGCAGCCGAGAGCGGGGGGGTATGGGCAATGAGCAGTTCTTC. Translated, it gives CASSRERGGMGNEQFF.